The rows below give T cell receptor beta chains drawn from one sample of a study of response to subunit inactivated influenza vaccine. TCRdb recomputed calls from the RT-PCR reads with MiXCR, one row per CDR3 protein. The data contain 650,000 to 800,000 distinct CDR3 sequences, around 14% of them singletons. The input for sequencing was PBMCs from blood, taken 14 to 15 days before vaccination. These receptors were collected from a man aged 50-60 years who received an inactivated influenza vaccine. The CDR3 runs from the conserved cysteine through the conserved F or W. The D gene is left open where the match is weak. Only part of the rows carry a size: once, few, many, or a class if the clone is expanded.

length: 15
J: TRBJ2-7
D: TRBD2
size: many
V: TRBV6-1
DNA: TGTGCCAGCAGGCCTAGCGGGAGATTTGGCTACGAGCAGTACTTC
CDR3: CASRPSGRFGYEQYF

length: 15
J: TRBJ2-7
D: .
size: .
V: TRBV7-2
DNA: TGTGCCAGCAGCTTTGAGTTAGGCTGGCTAGACGAGCAGTACTTC
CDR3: CASSFELGWLDEQYF

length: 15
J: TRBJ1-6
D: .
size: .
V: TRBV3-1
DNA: TGTGCCAGCAGCCTCTCGGACTACGGAAATTCACCCCTCCACTTT
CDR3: CASSLSDYGNSPLHF

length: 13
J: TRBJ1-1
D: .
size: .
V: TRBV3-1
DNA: TGTGCCAGCAGCCAAGGGGCAGTGCCTGAAGCTTTCTTT
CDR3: CASSQGAVPEAFF

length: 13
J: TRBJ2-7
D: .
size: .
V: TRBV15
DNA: TGTGCCACCAGCACCCAGGGTAAAGGGGAGCAGTACTTC
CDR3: CATSTQGKGEQYF

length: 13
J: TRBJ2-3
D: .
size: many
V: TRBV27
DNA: TGTGCCAGCAGGGCGAGCGGCACAGATACGCAGTATTTT
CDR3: CASRASGTDTQYF

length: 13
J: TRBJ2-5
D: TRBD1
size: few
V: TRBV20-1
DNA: TGCAGTGCCGGGACAGGGAGGGGAGAGACCCAGTACTTC
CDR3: CSAGTGRGETQYF

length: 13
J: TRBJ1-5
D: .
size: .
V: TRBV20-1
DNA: TGCAGTGCTAGAGATTCATGGAATCAGCCCCAGCATTTT
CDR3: CSARDSWNQPQHF

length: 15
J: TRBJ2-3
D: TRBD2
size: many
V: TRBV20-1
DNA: TGCAGTGCCCTACCCGGGACTAGCGTCACAGATACGCAGTATTTT
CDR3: CSALPGTSVTDTQYF

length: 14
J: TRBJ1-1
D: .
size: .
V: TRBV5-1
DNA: TGCGCCAGCAGCTGGGACGGGTTGAACACTGAAGCTTTCTTT
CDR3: CASSWDGLNTEAFF

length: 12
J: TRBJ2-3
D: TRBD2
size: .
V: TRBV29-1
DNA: TGCAGCGTTGACTTACTAGCGGGAACGCAGTATTTT
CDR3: CSVDLLAGTQYF

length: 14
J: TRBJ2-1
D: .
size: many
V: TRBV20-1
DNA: TGCAGTGCTAGAGATAGGGCCGGATTATATGAGCAGTTCTTC
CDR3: CSARDRAGLYEQFF

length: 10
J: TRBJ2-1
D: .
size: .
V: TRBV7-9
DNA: TGTGCCAGCAGCTTAGTGGGCTTGGCGTTC
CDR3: CASSLVGLAF

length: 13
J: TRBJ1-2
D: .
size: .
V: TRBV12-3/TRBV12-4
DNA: TGTGCCAGCAGTTCCTCCCCCCAAAGGGGCTACACCTTC
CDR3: CASSSSPQRGYTF

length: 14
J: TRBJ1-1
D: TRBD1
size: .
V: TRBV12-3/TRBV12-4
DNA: TGTGCCAGCAGTCAAGGACAGGGGTACACTGAAGCTTTCTTT
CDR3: CASSQGQGYTEAFF

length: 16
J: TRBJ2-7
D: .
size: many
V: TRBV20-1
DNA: TGCAGTGCTAGAGCAGGCGGGACCCGAATCACCTACGAGCAGTACTTC
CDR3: CSARAGGTRITYEQYF

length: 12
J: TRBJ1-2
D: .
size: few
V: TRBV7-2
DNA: TGTGCCAGCAGCTTAGTTCTAGGCGGCTACACCTTC
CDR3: CASSLVLGGYTF

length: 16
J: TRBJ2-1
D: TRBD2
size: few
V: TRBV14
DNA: TGTGCCAGCAGCCATTTGACTAGCGGATTGAGGGGTGAGCAGTTCTTC
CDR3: CASSHLTSGLRGEQFF

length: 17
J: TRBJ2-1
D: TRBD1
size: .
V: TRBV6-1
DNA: TGTGCCAGCAGGGAGACAGGGGGCCTATCGGGGGGTCGCGAGCAGTTCTTC
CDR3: CASRETGGLSGGREQFF

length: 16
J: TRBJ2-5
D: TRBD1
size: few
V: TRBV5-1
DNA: TGCGCCAGCAGCACAGGGGGGACACAGGGACAAGAGACCCAGTACTTC
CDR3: CASSTGGTQGQETQYF

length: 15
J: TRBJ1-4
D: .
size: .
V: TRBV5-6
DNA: TGTGCCAGCAGCAAAGGGGACCAACTCGAGGGGAAACTGTTTTTT
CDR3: CASSKGDQLEGKLFF

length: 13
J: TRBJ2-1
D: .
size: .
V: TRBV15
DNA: TGTGCCACCAGCCGGAGCGGAGACAATGAGCAGTTCTTC
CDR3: CATSRSGDNEQFF

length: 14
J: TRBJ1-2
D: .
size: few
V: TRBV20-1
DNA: TGCAGTGCTAGAGATCTGACTTACAACTATGGCTACACCTTC
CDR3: CSARDLTYNYGYTF

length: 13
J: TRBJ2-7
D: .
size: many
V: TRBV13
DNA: TGTGCCAGCAGCGAAGCTAGGTCCTACGAGCAGTACTTC
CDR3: CASSEARSYEQYF

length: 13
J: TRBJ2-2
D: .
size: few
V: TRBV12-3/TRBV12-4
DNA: TGTGCCAGCAGTTTACTAGAAACCGGGGAGCTGTTTTTT
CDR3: CASSLLETGELFF

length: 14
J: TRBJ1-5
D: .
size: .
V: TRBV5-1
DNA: TGCGCCAGCAGCTTGGGGGGCAGCGATCAGCCCCAGCATTTT
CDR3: CASSLGGSDQPQHF

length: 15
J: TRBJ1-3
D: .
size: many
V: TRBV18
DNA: TGTGCCAGCTCTCTCCTAGGGCTCGGAGGAAACACCATATATTTT
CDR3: CASSLLGLGGNTIYF

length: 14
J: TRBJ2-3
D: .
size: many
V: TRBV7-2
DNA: TGTGCCAGCAGCTTAGGGGTGGGCACAGATACGCAGTATTTT
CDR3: CASSLGVGTDTQYF

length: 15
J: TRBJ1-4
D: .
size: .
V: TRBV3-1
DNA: TGTGCCAGCAGCCAGAGGAGAACAGGACGGGAAAAACTGTTTTTT
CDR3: CASSQRRTGREKLFF

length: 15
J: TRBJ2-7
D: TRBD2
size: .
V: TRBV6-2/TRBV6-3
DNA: TGTGCCAGCAGTTACGGGCGGGGGGCCACCTACGAGCAGTACTTC
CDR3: CASSYGRGATYEQYF

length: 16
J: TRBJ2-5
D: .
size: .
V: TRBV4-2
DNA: TGTGCCAGCAGCCCTCAGGGCCCTTTGGGGCGAGAGACCCAGTACTTC
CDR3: CASSPQGPLGRETQYF

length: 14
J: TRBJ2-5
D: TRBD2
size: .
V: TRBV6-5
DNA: TGTGCCAGCATTATGAGCGGGGGGATCGGGACCCAGTACTTC
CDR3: CASIMSGGIGTQYF

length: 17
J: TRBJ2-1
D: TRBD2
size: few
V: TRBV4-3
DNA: TGCGCCAGCAGCCAATTCAGGACTAGCGGGGGGTACAATGAGCAGTTCTTC
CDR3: CASSQFRTSGGYNEQFF

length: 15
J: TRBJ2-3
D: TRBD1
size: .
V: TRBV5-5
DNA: TGTGCCAGCAGCCCAACAGGGGGATGGACAGATACGCAGTATTTT
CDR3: CASSPTGGWTDTQYF

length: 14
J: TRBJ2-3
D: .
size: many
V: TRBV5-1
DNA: TGCGCCAGCAGCCGACAGGAGAGCACAGATACGCAGTATTTT
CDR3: CASSRQESTDTQYF

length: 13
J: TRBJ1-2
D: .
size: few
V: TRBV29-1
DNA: TGCAGCGTTGAAGATCCCGGGTTTTATGGCTACACCTTC
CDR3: CSVEDPGFYGYTF

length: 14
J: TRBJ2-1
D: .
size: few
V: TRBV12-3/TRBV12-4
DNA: TGTGCCAGCAGTGTGGACTTTAGATACAATGAGCAGTTCTTC
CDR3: CASSVDFRYNEQFF